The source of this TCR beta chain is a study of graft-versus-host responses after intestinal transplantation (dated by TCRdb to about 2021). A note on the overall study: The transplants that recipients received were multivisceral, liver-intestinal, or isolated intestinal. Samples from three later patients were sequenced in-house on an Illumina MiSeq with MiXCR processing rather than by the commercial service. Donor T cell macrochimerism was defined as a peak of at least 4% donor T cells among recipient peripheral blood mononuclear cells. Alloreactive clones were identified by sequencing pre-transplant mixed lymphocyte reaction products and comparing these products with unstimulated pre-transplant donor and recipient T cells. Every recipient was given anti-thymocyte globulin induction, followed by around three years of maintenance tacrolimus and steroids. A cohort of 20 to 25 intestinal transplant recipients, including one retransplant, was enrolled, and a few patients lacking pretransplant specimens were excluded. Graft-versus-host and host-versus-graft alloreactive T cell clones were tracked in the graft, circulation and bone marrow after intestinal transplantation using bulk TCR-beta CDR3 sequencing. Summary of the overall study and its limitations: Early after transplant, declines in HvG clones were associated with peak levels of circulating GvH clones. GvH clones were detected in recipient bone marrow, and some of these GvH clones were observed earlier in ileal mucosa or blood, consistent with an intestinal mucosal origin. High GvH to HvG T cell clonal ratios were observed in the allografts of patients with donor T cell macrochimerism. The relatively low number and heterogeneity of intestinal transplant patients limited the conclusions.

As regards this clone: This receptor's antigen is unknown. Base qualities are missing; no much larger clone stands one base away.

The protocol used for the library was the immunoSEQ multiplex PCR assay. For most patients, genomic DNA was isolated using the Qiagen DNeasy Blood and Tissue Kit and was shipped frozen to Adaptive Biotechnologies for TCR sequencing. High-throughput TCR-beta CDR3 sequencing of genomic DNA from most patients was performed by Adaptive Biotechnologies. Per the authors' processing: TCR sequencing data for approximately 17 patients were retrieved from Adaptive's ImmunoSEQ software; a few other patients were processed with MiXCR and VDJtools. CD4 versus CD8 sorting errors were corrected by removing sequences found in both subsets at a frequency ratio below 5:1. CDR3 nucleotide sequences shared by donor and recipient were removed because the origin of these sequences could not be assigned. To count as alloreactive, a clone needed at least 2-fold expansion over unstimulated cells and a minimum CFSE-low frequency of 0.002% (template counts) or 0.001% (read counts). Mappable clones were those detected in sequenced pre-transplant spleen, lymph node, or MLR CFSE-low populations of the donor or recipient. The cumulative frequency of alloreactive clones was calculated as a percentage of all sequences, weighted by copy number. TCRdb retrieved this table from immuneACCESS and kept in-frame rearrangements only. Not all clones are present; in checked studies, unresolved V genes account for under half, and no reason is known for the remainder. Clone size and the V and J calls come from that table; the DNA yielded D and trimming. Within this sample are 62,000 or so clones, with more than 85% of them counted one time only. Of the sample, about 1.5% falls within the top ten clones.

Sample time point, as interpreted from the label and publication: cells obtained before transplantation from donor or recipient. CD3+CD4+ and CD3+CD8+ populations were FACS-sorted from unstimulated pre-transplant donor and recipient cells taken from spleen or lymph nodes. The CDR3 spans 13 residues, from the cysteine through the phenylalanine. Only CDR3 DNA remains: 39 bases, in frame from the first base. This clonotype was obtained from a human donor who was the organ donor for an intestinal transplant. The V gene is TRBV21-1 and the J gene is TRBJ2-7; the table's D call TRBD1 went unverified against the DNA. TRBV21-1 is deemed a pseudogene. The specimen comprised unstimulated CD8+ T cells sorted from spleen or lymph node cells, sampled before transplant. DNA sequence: TGTGCCAGCAACCCGGGACATCCCCGGGAGCAGTACTTC. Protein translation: CASNPGHPREQYF.